A selection of T cell receptor beta chains follows, all from one sample in a study of T cells in Graves' hyperthyroidism and ophthalmopathy. One entry per CDR3 protein results from TCRdb running MiXCR on the multiplex PCR reads. The table includes under 350,000 distinct CDR3 sequences, around a sixth detected once. The sequenced sample was blood. The receptors were gathered from a woman between 50 and 59 years old with Graves' hyperthyroidism. Both conserved end residues are part of each CDR3. The D gene is left open where the match is weak.

j_call	v_call	d_call	cdr3_aa
TRBJ2-3	TRBV10-1	TRBD1	CASSDRTGADVRTQYF
TRBJ1-2	TRBV9	NA	CASSGLEWESNYGYTF
TRBJ2-7	TRBV2	NA	CASEVEHNSYEQYF
TRBJ2-3	TRBV6-2/TRBV6-3	NA	CASSRGGSTDTQYF
TRBJ1-1	TRBV12-3/TRBV12-4	NA	CASRATANTEAFF
TRBJ1-2	TRBV7-8	NA	CASSLAPNPQAGYTF
TRBJ2-7	TRBV7-9	NA	CASSYTDYEQYF
TRBJ2-1	TRBV6-1	NA	CASSAGRGEQFF
TRBJ2-2	TRBV28	NA	CASSPDWGENTGELFF
TRBJ1-1	TRBV5-5	NA	CASSWDGREAFF
TRBJ2-5	TRBV18	NA	CASSPPQGRETQYF
TRBJ2-6	TRBV7-9	NA	CASSLTTASGANVLTF
TRBJ1-1	TRBV20-1	TRBD1	CSARDRDRLNTEAFF
TRBJ1-2	TRBV14	NA	CASSRDRNSYGYTF
TRBJ2-2	TRBV4-1	TRBD2	CASSQAMSSGRWTGELFF
TRBJ2-2	TRBV7-8	TRBD2	CASSLRLAVTGELFF
TRBJ2-1	TRBV6-1	TRBD2	CASSEGLADYNEQFF
TRBJ1-4	TRBV29-1	TRBD1	CSAQGGQNEKLFF
TRBJ2-5	TRBV11-2	TRBD2	CASSFGRTSVLQETQYF
TRBJ1-1	TRBV10-1	TRBD1	CATGDRGPIPQESYVDTEAFF
TRBJ2-3	TRBV6-6	TRBD1	CASSYRRDRKTDTQYF
TRBJ2-1	TRBV6-1	NA	CASSSFPYNEQFF
TRBJ2-5	TRBV28	TRBD2	CASSLIGSGRQETQYF
TRBJ2-1	TRBV7-9	NA	CASSRAQNEQFF
TRBJ2-2	TRBV11-1	NA	CASSNPPGTFSWNTGELFF
TRBJ2-6	TRBV11-2	TRBD1	CASSSGQGVLSGANVLTF
TRBJ2-1	TRBV5-1	TRBD1	CASSPQPGQGYNEQFF
TRBJ1-1	TRBV11-2	TRBD1	CASRRPGQGLNTEAFF
TRBJ1-1	TRBV5-4	NA	CASSIVGDTEAFF
TRBJ1-5	TRBV20-1	NA	CSASDVQAHQPQHF
TRBJ2-5	TRBV2	TRBD1	CASSEEQGQETQYF
TRBJ1-1	TRBV6-1	NA	CASSTFRNTEAFF
TRBJ2-2	TRBV27	TRBD2	CASSFSGSRSGELFF
TRBJ2-1	TRBV30	NA	CAWSDPPTRDEQFF
TRBJ1-2	TRBV2	NA	CASSEAGRGGGYGYTF
TRBJ2-1	TRBV30	NA	CAYMRGETYNEQFF
TRBJ2-3	TRBV5-6	TRBD2	CASSLTSGGADTQYF
TRBJ2-1	TRBV2	TRBD2	CASSSLAGGNNEQFF